The source of this T cell receptor (beta chain) is a study of chemoradiotherapy in HPV16-positive cancers. This CDR3 region has 14 residues. V was cut by 3 bases and J by 4 bases, with 9 bases left in between. Looked up from germline, CDR1 is LNHDA and CDR2 is SQIVND (reference sequence). Sequencing was performed with immunoSEQ multiplex PCR; in TCRdb, only in-frame clones are kept and a portion is missing. The data hold roughly 5,000 clones, with approximately 89% observed a single time. The sequencing used blood, collected from a patient who underwent chemoradiotherapy. This clonotype was sampled from a human donor with HPV-associated anogenital cancer. The chain carries TRBV19 and TRBJ2-2; perhaps TRBD1 as D (5 bases). CDR3 in amino acids: CASSIQGPTGELFF. CDR3 in DNA: TGTGCCAGTAGTATTCAGGGTCCCACCGGGGAGCTGTTTTTT.